This TCR beta chain was obtained from a study of T cells in Graves' hyperthyroidism and ophthalmopathy. Study-level results: Before onset, ophthalmopathy was predicted by the model a median around 6.5 months earlier.

RNA transcripts yielded amplified TCR beta CDR3 regions. TCR CDR3 underwent first-round RT-PCR with the HTBI primer set. A single record per CDR3 protein comes from TCRdb applying MiXCR to the multiplex PCR reads. The repertoire holds about 420,000 distinct CDR3 sequences, with 12% to 15% as singletons. CDR3 size: 17 residues. Trimming removed 4 bases from V and 1 base from J; junction bases left unmatched: 8. In germline, CDR1 is MNHEY, CDR2 SVGEGT. This clonotype was counted between two and nine times. Antigen specificity is unknown. The sequence derives from a woman younger than 30 with Graves' hyperthyroidism. Sequenced: blood. The chain joins TRBV6-2 or TRBV6-3 to TRBJ2-5; 11 nucleotides match TRBD2. The CDR3 DNA sequence: TGTGCCAGCAGTTTTGGTAGGACTAGCGGGTCCCAAGAGACCCAGTACTTC. Amino acid sequence: CASSFGRTSGSQETQYF.